Included here is one TCR beta chain sequence, with context. Germline CDR1 GTSNPN, CDR2 SVGIG (reference sequence). The CDR3 runs to 13 residues. Between the trimmed V and J ends, which lost 4 bases and 1 base, there was a span of 10 bases. This specimen comes from a study of shared clonotypes between healthy human individuals. Deep-level settings were used for running the assay. Libraries were prepared by immunoSEQ multiplex PCR; TCRdb keeps only in-frame clonotypes and omits some of them. The data contain about 2.4 million clones, more than 90% of them singletons. The rearrangement links TRBV30 to TRBJ1-2; D gene ambiguous. The receptor comes from a man in his late teens or twenties in good health. Sequencing used naive CD4+ T cells sorted from blood. The subset here: CD45RA+ positively selected. The CDR3 sequence: CAWIRSLNYGYTF. The CDR3 bases are TGTGCCTGGATCCGTAGCCTTAACTATGGCTACACCTTC.